The present TCR beta chain was sequenced within a study of T cells after posttransplantation cyclophosphamide. Some clones are missing from TCRdb's copy, which holds only in-frame ones; the method was immunoSEQ multiplex PCR. The top ten clones hold under 0.15% of a sample with roughly 21,000 clones, approximately 98% of them seen once. This clone was picked up one time. The germline gives CDR1 SGHNT, CDR2 YYREEE (reference sequence). The CDR3 runs 15 residues. V trimming: 0 bases; J trimming: 0 bases; junction bases outside the gene matches: 2. The source of this sequence is a man aged 40-50 years in good health, CMV-negative, and a related stem cell transplant donor. J is TRBJ2-7 and V is TRBV5-4, with 8 bases that match TRBD2. The material sequenced was naive CD8+ T cells sorted from PBMCs. Written as DNA, the CDR3 is TGTGCCAGCAGCTTGGGAAGCGGGAGCTCCTACGAGCAGTACTTC. This codes for CASSLGSGSSYEQYF.